Each of the 26 T cell receptor beta chains below was sequenced from the same sample in a study of regulatory T cells in long-lasting Graves disease. Arm-PCR of CDR3 regions and iRepertoire HTBI primers were the basis on which TCR beta libraries were built. TCRdb reprocessed the multiplex PCR reads via MiXCR and lists one record per CDR3 protein. The repertoire holds 390,000 or so distinct CDR3 sequences, over 9.5% seen once, with 15% to 20% in the top ten. The time point is: newly diagnosed GD, antithyroid drugs for less than 3 months. PBMC RNA was the source of the TCR library. These data also featured in a second study, about T cells in Graves' hyperthyroidism and ophthalmopathy.

Sequences were derived from peripheral blood mononuclear cells (PBMCs), sampled at new diagnosis, from a patient treated with antithyroid drugs. The receptor set was obtained from a woman younger than 35 with Graves disease.

The chain joins TRBV28 to TRBJ1-1; TRBD1 matches 9 bases. This CDR3 has 16 amino acids. J lost 3 bases, V lost 5 bases, and 10 bases had no gene match. Germline CDR1 MDHEN, CDR2 SYDVKM. The CDR3 protein is CASSTGTGTLHTEAFF. As DNA, the CDR3 is TGTGCCAGCAGTACCGGGACAGGGACTCTTCACACTGAAGCTTTCTTT.

This clonotype was counted ten times or more. The chain uses TRBV11-1 and TRBJ2-5; 9 bases are a match to TRBD2. The V gene's germline CDR1 is SGHAT and CDR2 FQDESV (reference sequence). V was clipped by 5 bases and J by 4 bases; unmatched bases: 14. CDR3 length: 17 amino acids. CDR3 protein: CASSPELLTSGRETQYF. The CDR3 DNA follows: TGTGCCAGCAGCCCGGAACTACTGACTAGCGGACGAGAGACCCAGTACTTC.

This clonotype was detected many times. V and J are TRBV20-1 and TRBJ2-1; no definite D call. V lost 0 bases, J lost 10 bases, and 13 bases lay in between. This CDR3 is 13 amino acids long. The germline V gene has CDR1 DFQATT and CDR2 SNEGSKA (reference sequence). The CDR3 coding sequence is TGCAGTGCTAGAGAGCCCGCTGTAGACGAGCAGTTCTTC. This encodes CSAREPAVDEQFF.

This clonotype came up many times. The rearrangement uses TRBV6-5 and TRBJ1-5, with D possibly being TRBD1 (5 bases). The V gene's germline CDR1 is MNHEY and CDR2 SVGAGI. V was cut by 2 bases and J by 1 base, with 15 bases left in between. This CDR3 spans 17 amino acids. Written as DNA, the CDR3 is TGTGCCAGCAGTTACCGCAGGGTCTCGAGCAGCAATCAGCCCCAGCATTTT. This encodes CASSYRRVSSSNQPQHF.

CDR3 coding DNA: TGTGCCAGCAGCTTGTACGGAATGGATCAGCCCCAGCATTTT. Protein product: CASSLYGMDQPQHF. This chain joins TRBV5-5 and TRBJ1-5; D unclear. The CDR3 runs 14 residues. Germline loops: CDR1 SGHKS, CDR2 YYEKEE (reference sequence). Trimming took 1 base from V and 5 from J, leaving 10 bases between them.

This clonotype came up many times. The rearrangement links TRBV16 to TRBJ2-7; 7 bases line up with TRBD1. Germline lookup yields CDR1 KGHSY and CDR2 FQNENV. The CDR3 covers 15 residues. J lost 0 bases, V lost 4 bases, and 6 bases had no gene match. The chain's CDR3 is CASSLGTVSSYEQYV. CDR3 DNA sequence: TGTGCCAGCAGCCTCGGGACAGTTTCCTCCTACGAGCAGTACGTC.

This clonotype was recorded at least ten times. The V and J genes are TRBV15 and TRBJ2-2; 9 positions match TRBD1. The CDR3 totals 14 residues. J gave up 6 bases and V 3 bases, and 2 bases lay outside the gene matches. Per the germline V gene, CDR1 is LNHNV and CDR2 is YYDKDF (reference sequence). The CDR3 protein is CATSRRQGAGELFF. The CDR3 bases are TGTGCCACCAGCAGGCGACAGGGGGCCGGGGAGCTGTTTTTT. The whole variable domain, remainder taken from reference TRBV15 and TRBJ2-2, is DAMVIQNPRYQVTQFGKPVTLSCSQTLNHNVMYWYQQKSSQAPKLLFHYYDKDFNNEADTPDNFQSRRPNTSFCFLDIRSPGLGDTAMYLCATSRRQGAGELFFGEGSRLTVL.

This clonotype was recorded a few times. The chain is built from TRBV6-2 or TRBV6-3 and TRBJ2-1; TRBD2 aligns across 10 bases. The CDR3 is 16 amino acids. With 5 bases clipped from V and 8 bases from J, the junction kept 12 bases outside the gene matches. The germline V gene has CDR1 MNHEY and CDR2 SVGEGT. For the CDR3, the DNA is TGTGCCAGCAGTCCCCTGTGGAGCGGGGGGGCTGATGAGCAGTTCTTC. Translation: CASSPLWSGGADEQFF.

Comment on this clonotype: A much larger clonotype is one base distant, so this may be a read error. Since no conserved phenylalanine or tryptophan closes the CDR3, a read error is the likely cause. The genes are TRBV7-9 and TRBJ2-7; D may be TRBD1 (6 bases). In germline, CDR1 is SEHNR, CDR2 FQNEAQ (reference sequence). V was trimmed by 6 bases and J by 4 bases, leaving 16 bases between them. The CDR3 runs to 14 residues. CDR3 amino acids: CASSRGQAEYEQYL. Written as DNA, the CDR3 is TGTGCCAGCAGTAGGGGACAAGCCGAGTACGAGCAGTACTTA.

Ten or more counts support this clonotype. This sequence joins TRBV12-3 or TRBV12-4 and TRBJ1-5, with D possibly matching TRBD1 (5 bases). This CDR3 is built from 15 residues. V shed 5 bases and J shed 7 bases, with 18 bases lying between them. CDR3 nucleotides: TGTGCCAGCAGTCCCGGAGGGCAGGGCGGGCAGCCCCAGCATTTT. Translation gives CASSPGGQGGQPQHF.

The chain carries TRBV19 and TRBJ2-1; no reliable D call. CDR1 LNHDA and CDR2 SQIVND come from the germline V gene (reference sequence). This CDR3 spans 14 amino acids. Trimming shortened V by 4 bases and J by 5 bases, and 12 bases separated the two germline ends. The CDR3 nucleotides read TGTGCCAGTAGTAGAGGCTTAGGCGACAATGAGCAGTTCTTC. Its translation is CASSRGLGDNEQFF.

This clonotype was seen many times. The rearrangement uses TRBV20-1 and TRBJ1-2; 9 bases agree with TRBD1. J gave up 4 bases and V 6 bases, and 12 bases lay outside the gene matches. Germline assignment: CDR1 DFQATT and CDR2 SNEGSKA (reference sequence). This CDR3 contains 15 residues. The CDR3 coding sequence is TGCAGTGCCCCTGGGGAGACAGGGGGATTCTATGGCTACACCTTC. Its translation: CSAPGETGGFYGYTF.

This clonotype was counted a few times. A junction boundary mismatches the germline segment, possibly from a read error. The chain is built from TRBV9 and TRBJ2-4; 9 nucleotides match TRBD1. Germline-derived CDR1 and CDR2 are SGDLS and YYNGEE. The CDR3 runs to 15 residues. As DNA, the CDR3 is TGTGCCAGCAGTCGACAGGGGGATGCCAAAAACATCCAGTACTTC. Translation gives CASSRQGDAKNIQYF.

V and J are TRBV30 and TRBJ1-2, with D unclear. The CDR3 sequence is 11 residues long. Per the germline V gene, CDR1 is GTSNPN and CDR2 is SVGIG (reference sequence). Trimming took 5 bases from V and 12 from J, leaving 16 bases between them. The CDR3 nucleotides are TGTGCCTGGGCAAAGCGTACTTCTCACACCTTC. It translates to CAWAKRTSHTF.

There are many counts of this clonotype. The genes are TRBV7-9 and TRBJ2-7; D remains ambiguous. Germline lookup yields CDR1 SEHNR and CDR2 FQNEAQ (reference sequence). The length of the CDR3 is 14 residues. Trimming shortened V by 2 bases and J by 1 base, and 9 bases separated the two germline ends. CDR3 region: CASSLPAVSYEQYV. The CDR3 nucleotides are TGTGCCAGCAGCTTACCGGCAGTGTCCTACGAGCAGTACGTC.

This clonotype has more than one count but fewer than ten. V is TRBV7-9 and J is TRBJ2-7, with 8 bases aligning to TRBD1. CDR1 SEHNR and CDR2 FQNEAQ come from the germline V gene (reference sequence). V lost 5 bases and J lost 3; bases outside the gene matches: 3. The CDR3 has 13 residues. The CDR3 DNA follows: TGTGCCAGCAGCCCCGGGACAGGCTACGAGCAGTACGTC. Protein: CASSPGTGYEQYV.

This clonotype came up many times. The rearrangement links TRBV20-1 to TRBJ1-1; tentatively, D is TRBD1 (6 bases). Trimming left V 4 bases short and J 0 bases short, with 9 bases between. This CDR3 has 13 residues. CDR1 DFQATT and CDR2 SNEGSKA come from the germline V gene (reference sequence). As DNA, the CDR3 is TGCAGTGCTACGCAGGGGCTGAACACTGAAGCTTTCTTT. Amino acid sequence: CSATQGLNTEAFF.

The table lists this clonotype with many counts. This CDR3 reads CASIDLWGNNEQFF. The CDR3 coding sequence is TGTGCCAGCATAGACTTATGGGGTAACAATGAGCAGTTCTTC. V gene TRBV28 combines with J gene TRBJ2-1, with D unresolved. This CDR3 has 14 amino acids. Per germline, CDR1 MDHEN and CDR2 SYDVKM. Trimming shortened V by 7 bases and J by 5 bases, and 15 bases separated the two germline ends.

The table lists this clonotype with a few counts. The V gene is TRBV5-1, the J gene TRBJ2-5, with TRBD1 as a possible D gene (5 bases). There are 15 residues in the CDR3. Germline CDR1 and CDR2: SGHRS and YFSETQ. Trimming stripped 4 bases from V and 4 bases from J, with 17 bases between. The CDR3 nucleotides read TGCGCCAGCAGCAAAGGGGCGGATGCCAGAGAGACCCAGTACTTC. It encodes CASSKGADARETQYF.

The chain is built from TRBV30 and TRBJ2-5, with D possibly matching TRBD1 (5 bases). Trimming pared 3 bases from V and 5 bases from J, leaving 13 bases between. The CDR3 is made up of 13 amino acids. Germline-derived CDR1 and CDR2 are GTSNPN and SVGIG (reference sequence). CDR3 DNA sequence: TGTGCCTGGAGCCTGACCCCAGGGGAGACCCAGTACTTC. Its translation: CAWSLTPGETQYF.

The chain combines TRBV5-4 with TRBJ2-1; D tentatively reads TRBD1 or TRBD2 (5 bases each). Trimming took 4 bases from V and 8 from J, leaving 19 bases between them. The length of the CDR3 is 15 residues. Germline assignment: CDR1 SGHNT and CDR2 YYREEE (reference sequence). CDR3 in DNA: TGTGCCAGCAGCCCGCCCCGGGACCCGGGACATGAGCAGTTCTTC. It translates to CASSPPRDPGHEQFF.

In this sample, this clonotype turned up once. A much larger clone differs by one base, so this may be a read error. The genes are TRBV7-3 and TRBJ2-2; no reliable D call. The CDR3 consists of 16 residues. Germline lookup yields CDR1 SGHTA and CDR2 FQGTGA. CDR3 nucleotides: TGTACCAGCAGCTTAAATGGTGCTAAAAACACCGGGGAGCTGTTTTTT. Translation gives CTSSLNGAKNTGELFF.

In this sample, this clonotype turned up many times. The chain couples TRBV7-2 to TRBJ2-4; 11 nucleotides agree with TRBD1. The CDR3 is 19 residues long. Germline CDR1 SGHTA, CDR2 FQGNSA. The V segment lost 1 base and the J segment 2 bases; nucleotides outside the gene matches: 10. For the CDR3, the DNA is TGTGCCAGCAGCTTAGGGGGGTGGACAGGGGGCCTGTCCAAAAACATTCAGTACTTC. It yields the protein CASSLGGWTGGLSKNIQYF.

There are many counts of this clonotype. CDR3 sequence: CASSFLGGTVYGYTF. CDR3 DNA: TGTGCCAGCAGCTTCCTGGGGGGTACGGTTTATGGCTACACCTTC. The chain has TRBV11-2 and TRBJ1-2; tentatively, D is TRBD1 (5 bases). Germline values: CDR1 SGHAT, CDR2 FQNNGV. This CDR3 has 15 residues. Trimming stripped 3 bases from V and 5 bases from J, with 16 bases between.

The sample holds many counts of this clonotype. The rearrangement uses TRBV18 and TRBJ2-7, with D perhaps matching TRBD1 (6 bases). V was clipped by 3 bases and J by 4 bases, with 16 bases between them. Per germline, CDR1 KGHSH and CDR2 LQKENI. This CDR3 has 15 residues. For the CDR3, the DNA is TGTGCCAGCTCACCTTCTAGGCAGGGGCCATACGAGCAGTACGTC. Its protein is CASSPSRQGPYEQYV.

This clonotype came up a few times. The rearrangement links TRBV6-2 or TRBV6-3 to TRBJ2-5; the D gene could be TRBD1 or TRBD2 (6 bases each). The CDR3 is 10 amino acids. Per germline, CDR1 MNHEY and CDR2 SVGEGT. The V end was cut by 4 bases, the J end by 13 bases, with 10 bases between. The CDR3 reads CASSSGAAYF. The CDR3, as DNA: TGTGCCAGCAGTTCGGGGGCCGCGTACTTC.